The sequence of this T cell receptor beta chain was determined in a study of somatic mutations in cytotoxic T cells in rheumatoid arthritis. Assay: immunoSEQ multiplex PCR; the TCRdb copy retains only in-frame clones and omits some. This table holds some 20,000 clones, roughly two thirds found once. Per the germline V gene, CDR1 is SGHTA and CDR2 is FQGNSA. The CDR3 covers 14 residues. V lost 1 base and J lost 0, with 7 bases in between. V gene TRBV7-2 combines with J gene TRBJ2-7; no clear D gene. The origin of this receptor is an adult with rheumatoid arthritis. The sample was CD8+ T cells sorted from blood. Written as DNA, the CDR3 is TGTGCCAGCAGCTTAGAGTTTCCCTCCTACGAGCAGTACTTC. Translation gives CASSLEFPSYEQYF.